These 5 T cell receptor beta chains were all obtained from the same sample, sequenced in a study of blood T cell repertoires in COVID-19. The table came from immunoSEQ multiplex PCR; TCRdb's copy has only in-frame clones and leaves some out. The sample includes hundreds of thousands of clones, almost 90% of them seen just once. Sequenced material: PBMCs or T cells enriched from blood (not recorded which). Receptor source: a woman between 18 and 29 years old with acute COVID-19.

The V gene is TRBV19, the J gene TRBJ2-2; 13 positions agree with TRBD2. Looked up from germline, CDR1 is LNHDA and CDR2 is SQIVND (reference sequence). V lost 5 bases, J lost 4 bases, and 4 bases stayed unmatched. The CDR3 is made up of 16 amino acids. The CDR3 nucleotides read TGTGCCAGTAGTCCAACTAGCGGGAGGGTCACCGGGGAGCTGTTTTTT. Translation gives CASSPTSGRVTGELFF.

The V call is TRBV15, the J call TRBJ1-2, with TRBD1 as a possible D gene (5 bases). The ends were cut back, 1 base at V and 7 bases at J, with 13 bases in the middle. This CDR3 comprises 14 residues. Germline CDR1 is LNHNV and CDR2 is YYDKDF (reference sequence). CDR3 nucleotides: TGTGCCACCAGCAGAGTCGCAAGAAGGGGTGGCTACACCTTC. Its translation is CATSRVARRGGYTF. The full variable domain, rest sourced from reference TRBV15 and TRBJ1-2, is DAMVIQNPRYQVTQFGKPVTLSCSQTLNHNVMYWYQQKSSQAPKLLFHYYDKDFNNEADTPDNFQSRRPNTSFCFLDIRSPGLGDTAMYLCATSRVARRGGYTFGSGTRLTVV.

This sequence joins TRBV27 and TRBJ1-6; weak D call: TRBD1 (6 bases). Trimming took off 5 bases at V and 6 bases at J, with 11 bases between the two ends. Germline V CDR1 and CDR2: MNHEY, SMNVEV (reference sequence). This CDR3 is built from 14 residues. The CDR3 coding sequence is TGTGCCAGCAGTGGGACATTCTTTAATTCACCCCTCCACTTT. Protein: CASSGTFFNSPLHF.

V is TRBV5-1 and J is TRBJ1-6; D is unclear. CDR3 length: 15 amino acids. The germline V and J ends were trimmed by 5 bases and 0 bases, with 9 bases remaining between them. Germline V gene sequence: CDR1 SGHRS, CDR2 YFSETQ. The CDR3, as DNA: TGCGCCAGCAGGGGAGGAGACTCCTATAATTCACCCCTCCACTTT. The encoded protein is CASRGGDSYNSPLHF.

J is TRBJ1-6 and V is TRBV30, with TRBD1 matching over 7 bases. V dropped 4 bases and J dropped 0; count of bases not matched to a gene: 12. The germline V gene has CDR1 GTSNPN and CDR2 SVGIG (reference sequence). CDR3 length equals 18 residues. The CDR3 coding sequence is TGTGCCTGGACCTCCACCGGGACAGCGTTCTCCTATAATTCACCCCTCCACTTT. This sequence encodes CAWTSTGTAFSYNSPLHF.